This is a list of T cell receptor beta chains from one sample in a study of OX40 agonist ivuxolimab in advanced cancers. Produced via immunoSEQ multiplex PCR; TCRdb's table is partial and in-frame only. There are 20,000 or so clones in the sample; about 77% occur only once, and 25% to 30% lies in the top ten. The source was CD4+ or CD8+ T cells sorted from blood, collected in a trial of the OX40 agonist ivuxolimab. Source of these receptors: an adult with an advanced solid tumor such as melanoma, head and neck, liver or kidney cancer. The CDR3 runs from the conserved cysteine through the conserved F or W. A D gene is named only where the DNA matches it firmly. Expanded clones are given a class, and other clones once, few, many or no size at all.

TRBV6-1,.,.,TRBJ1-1,TGTGCCAGCAGGGGGGGGACTGAAGCTTTCTTT,CASRGGTEAFF
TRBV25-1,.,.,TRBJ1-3,TGTGCCAGCAGTGACTGGGGGTCCACTGGAAACACCATATATTTT,CASSDWGSTGNTIYF
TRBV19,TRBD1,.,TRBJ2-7,TGTGCCAGTAGTACCGGCCGGGACAGGGGTTACGAGCAGTACTTC,CASSTGRDRGYEQYF
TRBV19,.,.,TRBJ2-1,TGTGCCAGTAAAGGGTTGTTAGTTCCGGACAATGAGCAGTTCTTC,CASKGLLVPDNEQFF
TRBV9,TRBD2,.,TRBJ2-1,TGTGCCAGCAGCGTAGTGGCGGGGGCCTACAATGAGCAGTTCTTC,CASSVVAGAYNEQFF
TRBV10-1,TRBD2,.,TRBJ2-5,TGCGCCAGCAGCCCCGGGACTAACGAAGAGACCCAGTACTTC,CASSPGTNEETQYF
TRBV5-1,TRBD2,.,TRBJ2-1,TGCGCCAGCAGCTTGTCGGGAGGCGATTTCAATGAGCAGTTCTTC,CASSLSGGDFNEQFF
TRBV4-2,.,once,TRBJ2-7,TGTGCCAGCAGCCAAGATTTTAAGGGGGAATACGAGCAGTACTTC,CASSQDFKGEYEQYF
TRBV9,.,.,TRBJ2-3,TGTGCCAGCAGCCTTCCGTCCGGAGGGGATACGCAGTATTTT,CASSLPSGGDTQYF
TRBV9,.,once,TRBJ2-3,TGTGCCAGCAGCGTAGCGGCGATTCCCACAGATACGCAGTATTTT,CASSVAAIPTDTQYF
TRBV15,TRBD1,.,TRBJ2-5,TGTGCCACCAGCAGAATACAGACAGGGGGTGTGGAGACCCAGTACTTC,CATSRIQTGGVETQYF
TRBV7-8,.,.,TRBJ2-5,TGTGCCAGCAGCGGAAAGCAGCGGTACCAAGAGACCCAGTACTTC,CASSGKQRYQETQYF
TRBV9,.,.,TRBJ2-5,TGTGCCAGCAGCTCCTCCCTCCACACTTCCCAAGAGACCCAGTACTTC,CASSSSLHTSQETQYF
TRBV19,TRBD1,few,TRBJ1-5,TGTGCCAGTAGGGTCGGACAGGGCTCCAATCAGCCCCAGCATTTT,CASRVGQGSNQPQHF
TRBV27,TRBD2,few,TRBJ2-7,TGTGCCAGCAGTTTTGATAGCGGGGGGAATCTGGGGTACGAGCAGTACTTC,CASSFDSGGNLGYEQYF
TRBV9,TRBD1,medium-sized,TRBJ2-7,TGTGCCAGCAGCCCCTGGGACAGCCCATACGAGCAGTACTTC,CASSPWDSPYEQYF
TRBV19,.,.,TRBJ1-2,TGTGCCAGTAGTAATCCTTGGAGGCAGGGGACGAGCTATGGCTACACCTTC,CASSNPWRQGTSYGYTF
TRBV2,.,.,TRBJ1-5,TGTGCCAGCAGTGGAGGCAGCCTCAATCAGCCCCAGCATTTT,CASSGGSLNQPQHF
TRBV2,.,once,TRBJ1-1,TGTGCCAGCAGTTCACATGGCTACCTGAACACTGAAGCTTTCTTT,CASSSHGYLNTEAFF
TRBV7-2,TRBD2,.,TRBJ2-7,TGTGCCAGCAGCTTACCGGGACTAGCGTACGAGCAGTACTTC,CASSLPGLAYEQYF
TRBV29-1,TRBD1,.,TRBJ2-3,TGCAGCGTTGAAGAGGCCCGACAGGGGGCGAGCATGGATACGCAGTATTTT,CSVEEARQGASMDTQYF
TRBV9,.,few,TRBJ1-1,TGTGCCAGCAGCGTCGCAGGGGTGAACACTGAAGCTTTCTTT,CASSVAGVNTEAFF
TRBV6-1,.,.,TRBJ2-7,TGTGCCAGCAGTGAAGGGGCACCGACCCCCCACGAGCAGTACTTC,CASSEGAPTPHEQYF
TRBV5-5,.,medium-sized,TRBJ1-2,TGTGCCAGCAGCTTGGTGGGATCCCCCTATGGCTACACCTTC,CASSLVGSPYGYTF
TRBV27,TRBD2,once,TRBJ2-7,TGTGCCAGCAGAGGACTAGCGGGAGGGCTCGAGCAGTACTTC,CASRGLAGGLEQYF
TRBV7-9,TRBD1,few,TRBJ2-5,TGTGCCAGCAGCTGGGGACAGCTCCAAGAGACCCAGTACTTC,CASSWGQLQETQYF
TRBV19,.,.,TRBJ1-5,TGTGCCAGTAGTATATGGCTGGGAGGGGGTGATCAGCCCCAGCATTTT,CASSIWLGGGDQPQHF
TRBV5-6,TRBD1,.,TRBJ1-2,TGTGCCAGCAGCTCGGTCTCCGGGACAGGGGATTTTTCCTATGGCTACACCTTC,CASSSVSGTGDFSYGYTF
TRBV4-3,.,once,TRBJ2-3,TGCGCCAGCAGCCAAGATGTGTTGGATACGCAGTATTTT,CASSQDVLDTQYF
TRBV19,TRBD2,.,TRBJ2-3,TGTGCCAGTAGTAGACTAGCGGTAGGCTTCGATACGCAGTATTTT,CASSRLAVGFDTQYF
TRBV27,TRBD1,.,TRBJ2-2,TGTGCCAGCGGCCCAGGGGGCAGGAACACCGGGGAGCTGTTTTTT,CASGPGGRNTGELFF
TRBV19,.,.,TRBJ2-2,TGTGCCAGTAGTAGGCGGGATGGCACCGGGGAGCTGTTTTTT,CASSRRDGTGELFF
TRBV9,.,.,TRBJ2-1,TGTGCCAGCAGCGGGCTTGAGGGACGCAACAATGAGCAGTTCTTC,CASSGLEGRNNEQFF